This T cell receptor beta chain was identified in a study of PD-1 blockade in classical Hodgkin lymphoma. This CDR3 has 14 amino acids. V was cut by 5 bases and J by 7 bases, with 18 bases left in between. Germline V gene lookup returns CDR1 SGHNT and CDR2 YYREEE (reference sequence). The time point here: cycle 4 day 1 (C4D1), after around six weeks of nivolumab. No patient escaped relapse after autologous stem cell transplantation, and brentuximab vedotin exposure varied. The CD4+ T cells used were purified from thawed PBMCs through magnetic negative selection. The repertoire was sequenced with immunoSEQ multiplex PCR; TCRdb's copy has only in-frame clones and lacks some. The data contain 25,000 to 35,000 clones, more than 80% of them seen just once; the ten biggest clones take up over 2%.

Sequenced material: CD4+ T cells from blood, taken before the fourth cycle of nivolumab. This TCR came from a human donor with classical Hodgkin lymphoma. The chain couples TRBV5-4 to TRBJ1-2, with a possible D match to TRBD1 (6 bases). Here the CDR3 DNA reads TGTGCCAGCAGAAAGACAGGAGAAACTGGTGGCTACACCTTC. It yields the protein CASRKTGETGGYTF.